This TCR beta chain originates from a study of early T cells in non-severe SARS-CoV-2 infection. In this sample, this clonotype turned up many times. MiXCR was run by TCRdb on the 5' RACE reads, yielding one entry per CDR3 protein. This repertoire shows around 77,000 distinct CDR3 sequences, more than 12% found once; its top ten account for nearly 4%. From germline, CDR1 is KGHSH and CDR2 LQKENI. This CDR3 has 15 amino acids. The V and J ends lost 3 bases and 6 bases, in that order; junction bases with no gene match: 11. The chain has TRBV18 and TRBJ2-7; 7 nucleotides agree with TRBD1. The source material was whole blood, sampled at baseline. This receptor was obtained from an adult who was a healthcare worker with PCR-confirmed SARS-CoV-2 infection or an uninfected control (not recorded which). This CDR3 reads CASSPDRLKHVEQYF. The CDR3 DNA is TGTGCCAGCTCACCGGACAGGCTGAAACATGTCGAGCAGTACTTC.